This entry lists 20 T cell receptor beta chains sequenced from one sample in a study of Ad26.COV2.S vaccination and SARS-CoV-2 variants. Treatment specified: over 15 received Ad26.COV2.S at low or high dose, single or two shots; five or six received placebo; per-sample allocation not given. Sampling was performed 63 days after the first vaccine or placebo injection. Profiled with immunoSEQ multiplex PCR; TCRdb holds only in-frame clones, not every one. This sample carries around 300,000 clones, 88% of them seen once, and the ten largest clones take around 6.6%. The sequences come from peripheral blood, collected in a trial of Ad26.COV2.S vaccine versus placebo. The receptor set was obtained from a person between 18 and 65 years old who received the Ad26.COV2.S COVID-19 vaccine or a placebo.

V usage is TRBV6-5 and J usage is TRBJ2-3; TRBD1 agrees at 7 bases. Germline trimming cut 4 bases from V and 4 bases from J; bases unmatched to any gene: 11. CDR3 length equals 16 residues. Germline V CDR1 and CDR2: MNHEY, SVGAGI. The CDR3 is CASSFNRGMGPDTQYF. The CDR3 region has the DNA TGTGCCAGCAGTTTTAACAGGGGTATGGGACCAGATACGCAGTATTTT.

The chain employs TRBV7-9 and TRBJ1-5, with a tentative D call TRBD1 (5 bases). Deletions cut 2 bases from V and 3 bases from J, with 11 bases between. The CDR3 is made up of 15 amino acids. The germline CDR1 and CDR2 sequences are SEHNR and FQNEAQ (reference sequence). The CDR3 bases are TGTGCCAGCAGCTTAATCACAGGTTCCAATCAGCCCCAGCATTTT. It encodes CASSLITGSNQPQHF. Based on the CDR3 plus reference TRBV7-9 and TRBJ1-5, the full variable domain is DTGVSQNPRHKITKRGQNVTFRCDPISEHNRLYWYRQTLGQGPEFLTYFQNEAQLEKSRLLSDRFSAERPKGSFSTLEIQRTEQGDSAMYLCASSLITGSNQPQHFGDGTRLSIL.

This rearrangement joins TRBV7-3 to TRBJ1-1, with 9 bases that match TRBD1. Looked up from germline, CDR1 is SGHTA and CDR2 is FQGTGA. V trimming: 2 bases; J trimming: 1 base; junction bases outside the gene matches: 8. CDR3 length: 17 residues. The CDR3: CASSLLGGQGSNTEAFF. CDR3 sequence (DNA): TGTGCCAGCAGCTTATTAGGCGGACAGGGGTCGAACACTGAAGCTTTCTTT.

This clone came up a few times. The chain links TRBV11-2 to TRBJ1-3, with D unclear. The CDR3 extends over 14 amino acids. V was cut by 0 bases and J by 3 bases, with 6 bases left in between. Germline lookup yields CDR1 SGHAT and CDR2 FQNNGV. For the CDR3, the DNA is TGTGCCAGCAGCTTAGATATCCATGGAAACACCATATATTTT. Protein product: CASSLDIHGNTIYF.

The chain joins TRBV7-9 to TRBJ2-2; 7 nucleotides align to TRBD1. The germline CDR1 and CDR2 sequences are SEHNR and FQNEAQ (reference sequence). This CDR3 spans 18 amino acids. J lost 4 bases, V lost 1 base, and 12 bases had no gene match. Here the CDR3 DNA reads TGTGCCAGCAGCTTAGATTACGGAGTGACAGGGACCACCGGGGAGCTGTTTTTT. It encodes CASSLDYGVTGTTGELFF.

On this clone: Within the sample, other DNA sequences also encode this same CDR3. The CDR3: CASSLDSNTEAFF. CDR3 sequence (DNA): TGCGCCAGCAGCTTGGACTCTAACACTGAAGCTTTCTTT. The rearrangement joins TRBV5-1 to TRBJ1-1; D is ambiguous. Between the trimmed V and J ends, which lost 0 bases and 2 bases, there was a span of 5 bases. CDR1 and CDR2 (germline): SGHRS, YFSETQ. This CDR3 is 13 amino acids long.

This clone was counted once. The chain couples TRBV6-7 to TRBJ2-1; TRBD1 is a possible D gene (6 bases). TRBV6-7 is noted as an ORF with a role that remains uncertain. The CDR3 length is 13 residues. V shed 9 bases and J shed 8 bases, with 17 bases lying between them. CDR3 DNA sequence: TGTGCCAGTAAATACAGGGACGAGGATGAGCAGTTCTTC. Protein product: CASKYRDEDEQFF.

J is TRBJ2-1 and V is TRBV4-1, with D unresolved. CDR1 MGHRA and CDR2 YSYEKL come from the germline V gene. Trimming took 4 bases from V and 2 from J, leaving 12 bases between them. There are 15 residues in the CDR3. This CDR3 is CASSPSDRAYNEQFF. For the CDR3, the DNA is TGCGCCAGCAGCCCCTCTGATCGGGCCTACAATGAGCAGTTCTTC.

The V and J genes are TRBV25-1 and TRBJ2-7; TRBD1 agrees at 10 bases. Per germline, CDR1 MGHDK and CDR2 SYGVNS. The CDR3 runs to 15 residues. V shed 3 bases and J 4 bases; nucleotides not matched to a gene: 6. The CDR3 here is CASSEPGTGVYEQYF. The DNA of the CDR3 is TGTGCCAGCAGTGAGCCCGGGACAGGGGTTTACGAGCAGTACTTC.

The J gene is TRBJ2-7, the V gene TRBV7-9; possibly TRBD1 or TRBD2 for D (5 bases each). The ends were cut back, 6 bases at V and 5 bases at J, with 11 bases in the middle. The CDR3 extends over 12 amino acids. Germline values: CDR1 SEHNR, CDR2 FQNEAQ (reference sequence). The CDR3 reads CASSHGDHEQYF. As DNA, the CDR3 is TGTGCCAGCAGTCACGGGGACCACGAGCAGTACTTC.

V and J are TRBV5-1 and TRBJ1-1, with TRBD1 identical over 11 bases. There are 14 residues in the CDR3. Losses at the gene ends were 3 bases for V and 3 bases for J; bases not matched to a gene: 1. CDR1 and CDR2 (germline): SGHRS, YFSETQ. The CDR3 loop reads CASSWGQGDTEAFF. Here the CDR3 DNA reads TGCGCCAGCAGCTGGGGACAGGGGGACACTGAAGCTTTCTTT.

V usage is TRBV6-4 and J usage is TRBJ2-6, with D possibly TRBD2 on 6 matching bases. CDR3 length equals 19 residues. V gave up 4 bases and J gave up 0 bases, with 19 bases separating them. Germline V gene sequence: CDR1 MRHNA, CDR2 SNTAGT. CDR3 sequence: CASSGGDGKSSSGANVLTF. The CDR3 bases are TGTGCCAGCAGTGGGGGGGACGGAAAATCAAGCTCTGGGGCCAACGTCCTGACTTTC.

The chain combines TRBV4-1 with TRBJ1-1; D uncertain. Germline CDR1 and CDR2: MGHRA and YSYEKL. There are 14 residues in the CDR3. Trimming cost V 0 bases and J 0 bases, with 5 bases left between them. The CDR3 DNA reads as TGCGCCAGCAGCCAAGATCTGATGAACACTGAAGCTTTCTTT. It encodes CASSQDLMNTEAFF.

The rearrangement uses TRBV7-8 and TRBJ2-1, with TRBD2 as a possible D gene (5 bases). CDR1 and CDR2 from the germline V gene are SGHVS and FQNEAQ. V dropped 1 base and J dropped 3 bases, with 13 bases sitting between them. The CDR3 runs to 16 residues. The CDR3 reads CASSLDAGSDYNEQFF. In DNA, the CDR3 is TGTGCCAGCAGCTTAGATGCGGGCTCAGACTACAATGAGCAGTTCTTC.

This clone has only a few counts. The DNA for the CDR3 is TGTGCCAGCAGTTGGACAGGTGACGAGCAGTACTTC. It codes for CASSWTGDEQYF. This chain links TRBV12-3 or TRBV12-4 with TRBJ2-7, with 7 positions matching TRBD1. The CDR3 has 12 residues. The V and J ends lost 4 bases and 5 bases, in that order; junction bases with no gene match: 2.

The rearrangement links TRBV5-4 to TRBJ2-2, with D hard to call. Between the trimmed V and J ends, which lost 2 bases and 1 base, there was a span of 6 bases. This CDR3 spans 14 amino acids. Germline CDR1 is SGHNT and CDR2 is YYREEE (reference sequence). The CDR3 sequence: CASSLRQNTGELFF. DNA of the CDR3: TGTGCCAGCAGCTTACGACAGAACACCGGGGAGCTGTTTTTT.

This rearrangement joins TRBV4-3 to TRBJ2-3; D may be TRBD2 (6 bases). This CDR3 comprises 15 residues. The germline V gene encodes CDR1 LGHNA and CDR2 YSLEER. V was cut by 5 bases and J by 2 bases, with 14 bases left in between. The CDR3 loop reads CASSSSGGNTDTQYF. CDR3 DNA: TGCGCCAGCAGCTCAAGTGGAGGGAACACAGATACGCAGTATTTT.

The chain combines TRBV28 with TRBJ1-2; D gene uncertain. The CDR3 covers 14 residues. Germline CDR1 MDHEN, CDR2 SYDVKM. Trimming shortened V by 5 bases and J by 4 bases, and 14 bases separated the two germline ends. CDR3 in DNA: TGTGCCAGCAGTCTAACTGCACGATTCTATGGCTACACCTTC. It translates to CASSLTARFYGYTF.

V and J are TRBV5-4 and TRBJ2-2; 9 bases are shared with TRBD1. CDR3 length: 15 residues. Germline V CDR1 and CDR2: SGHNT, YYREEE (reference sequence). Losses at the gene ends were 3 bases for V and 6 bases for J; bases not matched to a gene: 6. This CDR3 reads CASSWGQGRAGELFF. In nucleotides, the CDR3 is TGTGCCAGCAGCTGGGGACAGGGAAGGGCCGGGGAGCTGTTTTTT.

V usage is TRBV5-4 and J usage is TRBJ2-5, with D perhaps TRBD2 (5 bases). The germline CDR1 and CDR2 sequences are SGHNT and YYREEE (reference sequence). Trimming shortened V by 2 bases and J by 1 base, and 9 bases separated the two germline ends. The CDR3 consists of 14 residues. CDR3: CASSLGGGQETQYF. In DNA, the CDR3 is TGTGCCAGCAGCTTAGGAGGCGGCCAAGAGACCCAGTACTTC.